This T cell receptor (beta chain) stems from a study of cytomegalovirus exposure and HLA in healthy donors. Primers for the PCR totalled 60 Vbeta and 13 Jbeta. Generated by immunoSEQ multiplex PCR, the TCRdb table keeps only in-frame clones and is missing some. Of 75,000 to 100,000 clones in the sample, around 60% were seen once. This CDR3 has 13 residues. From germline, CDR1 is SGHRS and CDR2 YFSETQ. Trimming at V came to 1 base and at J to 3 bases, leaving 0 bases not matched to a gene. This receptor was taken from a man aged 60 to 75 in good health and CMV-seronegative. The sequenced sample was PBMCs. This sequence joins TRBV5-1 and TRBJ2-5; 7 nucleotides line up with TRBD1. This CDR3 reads CASSLTGEETQYF. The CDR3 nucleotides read TGCGCCAGCAGCTTGACAGGGGAAGAGACCCAGTACTTC.